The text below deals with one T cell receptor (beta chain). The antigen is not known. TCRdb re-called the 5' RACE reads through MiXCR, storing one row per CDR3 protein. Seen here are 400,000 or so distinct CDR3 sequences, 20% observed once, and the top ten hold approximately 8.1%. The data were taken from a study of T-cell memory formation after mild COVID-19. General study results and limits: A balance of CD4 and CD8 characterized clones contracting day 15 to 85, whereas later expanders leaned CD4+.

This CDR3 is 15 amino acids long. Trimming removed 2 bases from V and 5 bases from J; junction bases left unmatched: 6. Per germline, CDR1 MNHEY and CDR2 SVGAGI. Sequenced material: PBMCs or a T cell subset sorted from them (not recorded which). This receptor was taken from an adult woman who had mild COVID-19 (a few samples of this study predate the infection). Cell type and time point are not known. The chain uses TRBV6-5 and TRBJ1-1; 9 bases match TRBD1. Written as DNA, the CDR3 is TGTGCCAGCAGTTACGTGGACAGGGGATGGACTGAAGCTTTCTTT. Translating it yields CASSYVDRGWTEAFF.